These 13 T cell receptor beta chains came from one sample sequenced in a study of CD8 T cells in ankylosing spondylitis. TCRdb independently ran MiXCR on the 5' RACE reads; one entry per CDR3 protein. Here the sample spans about 280,000 distinct CDR3 sequences, over 15% being singletons. The sequencing input was blood, either unsorted or a sorted T cell fraction (not recorded which). The source is a male donor with ankylosing spondylitis or in good health (not recorded which).

The chain combines TRBV7-3 with TRBJ2-1; 8 bases line up with TRBD1. This CDR3 comprises 16 residues. Germline V gives CDR1 SGHTA, CDR2 FQGTGA. V shed 5 bases, J shed 0 bases, and the junction held 6 bases outside the gene matches. DNA for the CDR3: TGTGCCAGCAGCCTCACAGGGGGGAGCTCCTACAATGAGCAGTTCTTC. Protein product: CASSLTGGSSYNEQFF. Full variable domain (rest looked up from reference TRBV7-3 and TRBJ2-1): GAGVSQTPSNKVTEKGKYVELRCDPISGHTALYWYRQSLGQGPEFLIYFQGTGAADDSGLPNDRFFAVRPEGSVSTLKIQRTERGDSAVYLCASSLTGGSSYNEQFFGPGTRLTVL.

The gene calls are TRBV29-1 and TRBJ2-3; D is uncertain. The CDR3 extends over 12 amino acids. With 4 bases removed from V and 0 bases from J, the gap between germline ends came to 5 bases. Germline V gives CDR1 SQVTM, CDR2 ANQGSEA. The CDR3 region is CSVAGSTDTQYF. The CDR3 DNA reads as TGCAGCGTTGCCGGGAGCACAGATACGCAGTATTTT.

This clonotype was found a few times. V usage is TRBV5-1 and J usage is TRBJ1-3; D gene unclear. The length of the CDR3 is 15 residues. Germline values: CDR1 SGHRS, CDR2 YFSETQ. Trimming removed 3 bases at V and 1 base at J, with 11 bases between. The CDR3 nucleotides are TGCGCCAGCAGCTCGGTCAGCGCGTCTGGAAACACCATATATTTT. Translating gives CASSSVSASGNTIYF.

This clonotype has only a few counts. V usage is TRBV24-1 and J usage is TRBJ2-3; D perhaps matches TRBD1 (7 bases). V lost 2 bases and J lost 6, with 14 bases in between. The CDR3 spans 15 residues. Germline loops: CDR1 KGHDR, CDR2 SFDVKD. CDR3 in amino acids: CATSDSGGHLDTQYF. The CDR3 nucleotides read TGTGCCACCAGTGATTCAGGGGGGCATTTGGATACGCAGTATTTT.

J is TRBJ2-3 and V is TRBV6-1; 9 positions match TRBD1. Germline loops: CDR1 MNHNS, CDR2 SASEGT. The CDR3 spans 14 residues. Trimming cost V 6 bases and J 3 bases; bases outside gene matches: 4. CDR3 sequence: CASRSTGGTDTQYF. CDR3 DNA sequence: TGTGCCAGCAGGTCGACAGGGGGGACAGATACGCAGTATTTT.

The V and J genes are TRBV4-2 and TRBJ1-6; D is ambiguous. The germline V and J ends were trimmed by 4 bases and 0 bases, with 19 bases remaining between them. CDR1 and CDR2 (germline): LGHNA, YNFKEQ. This CDR3 region has 19 residues. The CDR3 sequence: CASSPSLQAGSSYNSPLHF. CDR3 in DNA: TGTGCCAGCAGCCCGAGTCTGCAAGCTGGGAGCTCCTATAATTCACCCCTCCACTTT.

The chain recombines TRBV11-2 with TRBJ1-1, with D perhaps matching TRBD1 (6 bases). Between the trimmed V and J ends, which lost 1 base and 11 bases, there was a span of 20 bases. The CDR3 has 15 residues. Germline V gene sequence: CDR1 SGHAT, CDR2 FQNNGV. CDR3 nucleotides: TGTGCCAGCAGCTTAGGTCGACAGGTCCTCCGGGAGGCTTTCTTT. Protein product: CASSLGRQVLREAFF.

This clonotype was counted at least ten times. The rearrangement uses TRBV28 and TRBJ1-1; D is possibly TRBD1 (5 bases). The ends were cut back, 2 bases at V and 1 base at J, with 17 bases in the middle. The V gene's germline CDR1 is MDHEN and CDR2 SYDVKM. This CDR3 has 17 amino acids. The CDR3 DNA is TGTGCCAGCAGTTTACCTCCTTGGACACCAACGAACACTGAAGCTTTCTTT. It specifies CASSLPPWTPTNTEAFF.

The chain employs TRBV20-1 and TRBJ2-3, with 11 bases that match TRBD2. This CDR3 region has 21 residues. In germline, CDR1 is DFQATT, CDR2 SNEGSKA (reference sequence). Germline trimming cut 2 bases from V and 2 bases from J; bases unmatched to any gene: 21. The CDR3 region is CSARLGPVSGGAWDYTDTQYF. For the CDR3, the DNA is TGCAGTGCTAGACTCGGACCGGTTAGCGGGGGGGCCTGGGATTACACAGATACGCAGTATTTT.

This clonotype has ten or more counts. This chain links TRBV10-3 with TRBJ2-2; 8 nucleotides align to TRBD2. Germline V gene data show CDR1 as ENHRY and CDR2 as SYGVKD. This CDR3 has 14 residues. V lost 3 bases, J lost 7 bases, and 4 bases stayed unmatched. This CDR3 reads CAISESAGGGELFF. CDR3 bases: TGTGCCATCAGTGAATCCGCGGGGGGCGGGGAGCTGTTTTTT.

The chain recombines TRBV20-1 with TRBJ2-3; D gene ambiguous. Germline CDR1 reads DFQATT; CDR2 reads SNEGSKA (reference sequence). V was clipped by 3 bases and J by 7 bases, with 8 bases between them. This CDR3 contains 11 residues. The DNA for the CDR3 is TGCAGTGCTAGCTTAGAGTATACGCAGTATTTT. Protein sequence: CSASLEYTQYF.

J is TRBJ2-2 and V is TRBV28, with D tentatively TRBD1 (6 bases). The germline gives CDR1 MDHEN, CDR2 SYDVKM. The CDR3 spans 15 residues. The V and J ends lost 5 bases and 7 bases respectively, with 17 bases between them. The CDR3 nucleotides are TGTGCCAGCAGTACATCGACAGGCGGCATCGGGGAGCTGTTTTTT. Amino acids: CASSTSTGGIGELFF.

This clonotype occurred many times. The rearrangement joins TRBV6-5 to TRBJ1-2; D is uncertain. CDR3 length: 12 amino acids. Between the trimmed V and J ends, which lost 8 bases and 8 bases, there was a span of 15 bases. The germline V gene has CDR1 MNHEY and CDR2 SVGAGI. CDR3 amino acids: CASGREPRGYTF. The CDR3 nucleotides are TGTGCCAGCGGCCGGGAACCTAGGGGCTACACCTTC.